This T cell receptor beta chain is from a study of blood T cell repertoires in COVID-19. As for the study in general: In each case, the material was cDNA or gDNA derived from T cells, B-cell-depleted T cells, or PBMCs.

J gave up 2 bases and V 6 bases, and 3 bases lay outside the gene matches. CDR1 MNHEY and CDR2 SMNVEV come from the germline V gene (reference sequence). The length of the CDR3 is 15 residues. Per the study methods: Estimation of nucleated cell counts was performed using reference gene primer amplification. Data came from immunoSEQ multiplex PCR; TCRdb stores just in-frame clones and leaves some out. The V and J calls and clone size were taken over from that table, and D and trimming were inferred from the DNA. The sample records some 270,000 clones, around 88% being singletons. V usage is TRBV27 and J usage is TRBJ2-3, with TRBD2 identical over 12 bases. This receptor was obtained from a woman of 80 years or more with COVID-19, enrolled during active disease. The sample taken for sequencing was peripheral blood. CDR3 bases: TGTGCCAGCAGGCTAGCGGGGGGGAACACAGATACGCAGTATTTT. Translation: CASRLAGGNTDTQYF.